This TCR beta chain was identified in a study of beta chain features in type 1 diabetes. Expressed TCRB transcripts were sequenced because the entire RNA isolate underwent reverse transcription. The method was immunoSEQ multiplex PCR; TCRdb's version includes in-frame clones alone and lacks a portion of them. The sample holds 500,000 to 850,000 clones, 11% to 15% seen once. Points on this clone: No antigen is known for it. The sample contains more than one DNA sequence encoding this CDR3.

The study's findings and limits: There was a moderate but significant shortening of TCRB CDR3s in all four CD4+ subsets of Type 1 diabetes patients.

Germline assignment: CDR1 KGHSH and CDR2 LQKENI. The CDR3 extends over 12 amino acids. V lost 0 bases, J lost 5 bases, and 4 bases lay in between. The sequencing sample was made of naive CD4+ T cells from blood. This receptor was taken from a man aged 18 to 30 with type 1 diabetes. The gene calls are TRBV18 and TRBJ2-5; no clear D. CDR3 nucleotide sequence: TGTGCCAGCTCACCACCGAGGGAGACCCAGTACTTC. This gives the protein CASSPPRETQYF.